The following is a TCR beta chain sequence with its context. What it recognizes is unknown. Stated treatment: over 15 received Ad26.COV2.S at low or high dose, single or two shots; 5 received placebo; per-sample allocation not given. Material that was analyzed had been drawn on day 63 after the first vaccine or placebo injection. In Boston, an adult donor aged 18-55 years took part. Wuhan-strain SARS-CoV-2 spike was expressed by the Ad26 vector that made up the vaccine. The sample is drawn from a study of Ad26.COV2.S vaccination and SARS-CoV-2 variants. This table comes from immunoSEQ multiplex PCR, and its TCRdb copy is limited to in-frame clones, with some not included. The sample consists of 200,000 to 300,000 clones, about 83% of them appearing once. CDR1 is SGHVS and CDR2 is FQNEAQ in the germline V gene. This CDR3 is 16 amino acids long. Between the trimmed V and J ends, which lost 3 bases and 7 bases, there was a span of 19 bases.

Study-level findings and limits: With respect to non-spike TCR breadth, vaccine and placebo recipients were similar.

The source material was peripheral blood, sampled in a trial of Ad26.COV2.S vaccine versus placebo. The receptor was derived from a person between 18 and 65 years old who received the Ad26.COV2.S COVID-19 vaccine or a placebo. The chain links TRBV7-8 to TRBJ2-1; TRBD2 is a possible D gene (5 bases). DNA of the CDR3: TGTGCCAGCAGCTTGCGTTCAGCGGTCCTGGCAAATGAGCAGTTCTTC. This translates into CASSLRSAVLANEQFF.